Sequencing of this TCR beta chain was carried out in a study of T cells in tuberculosis. Notes on the study in general: The TCR-beta difference was not significant; alpha differences partly reflected length.

Sequencing was performed with immunoSEQ multiplex PCR; in TCRdb, only in-frame clones are kept and a portion is missing. The table shows about 49,000 clones, with about 95% occurring only once. On this clone itself: What it binds is unknown.

Time point in this sample: new active TB diagnosis, blood taken before or within 7 days of starting treatment. Germline V gives CDR1 MNHNS, CDR2 SASEGT. Trimming cost V 3 bases and J 2 bases; bases outside gene matches: 5. The CDR3 has 17 amino acids. The sample in question was PBMCs, obtained at tuberculosis diagnosis. The chain links TRBV6-1 to TRBJ2-7; 15 bases line up with TRBD2. The receptor comes from an adult with tuberculosis. The CDR3 region has the DNA TGTGCCAGCAGTGAGAAGGGACTAGCGGGAGGCCCCTACGAGCAGTACTTC. Amino acid sequence: CASSEKGLAGGPYEQYF.